This section outlines one T cell receptor (beta chain) sequence together with its context. This sample is drawn from a study of shared clonotypes between healthy human individuals. The trim removed 5 bases at V and 3 bases at J, leaving 7 bases unmatched. The CDR3 is 15 amino acids. The germline gives CDR1 LNHDA, CDR2 SQIVND (reference sequence). Here immunoSEQ multiplex PCR was the method, and the copy in TCRdb shows in-frame clones only, minus some. The table lists hundreds of thousands of clones, 90% to 96% of them singletons. The sample taken for sequencing was naive CD4+ T cells sorted from blood. Sample subset: CD45RA+ positively selected. The receptor's source is a woman in her twenties or thirties in good health. The chain carries TRBV19 and TRBJ1-5, with 7 positions matching TRBD1. CDR3 in DNA: TGTGCCAGTAGTTATGGACAGGAGTACAATCAGCCCCAGCATTTT. This gives the protein CASSYGQEYNQPQHF. The full variable domain, in which reference TRBV19 and TRBJ1-5 provide the parts outside the CDR3, is DGGITQSPKYLFRKEGQNVTLSCEQNLNHDAMYWYRQDPGQGLRLIYYSQIVNDFQKGDIAEGYSVSREKKESFPLTVTSAQKNPTAFYLCASSYGQEYNQPQHFGDGTRLSIL.